The 12 T cell receptor beta chains presented below share a single source sample, sequenced in a study of T cell responses to AZD1222 COVID-19 vaccine. Assay: immunoSEQ multiplex PCR; the TCRdb copy retains only in-frame clones and omits some. The sample has about 160,000 clones; 90% to 95% are singletons. The specimen comprised peripheral blood, sampled on day 0 of MenACWY control vaccination. Receptor source: an adult in good health.

The J gene is TRBJ2-1, the V gene TRBV18; D uncertain. Trimming shortened V by 6 bases and J by 4 bases, and 10 bases separated the two germline ends. Germline CDR1 and CDR2: KGHSH and LQKENI. The CDR3 runs 13 residues. The CDR3 nucleotides read TGTGCCAGCTCCTCGGGTAGGTACAATGAGCAGTTCTTC. It is translated as CASSSGRYNEQFF.

The V call is TRBV30, the J call TRBJ2-1; a weak D match, TRBD2 (6 bases). The ends were cut back, 0 bases at V and 13 bases at J, with 22 bases in the middle. The CDR3 totals 15 residues. Germline V CDR1 and CDR2: GTSNPN, SVGIG (reference sequence). The CDR3 loop reads CAWSVGDSRHVRQFF. The CDR3 nucleotides read TGTGCCTGGAGTGTTGGGGACTCCCGCCATGTAAGACAGTTCTTC.

The V call is TRBV24-1, the J call TRBJ2-5, with 8 bases matching TRBD2. Germline lookup yields CDR1 KGHDR and CDR2 SFDVKD. This CDR3 is built from 13 residues. The V and J ends lost 6 bases and 4 bases, in that order; junction bases with no gene match: 3. The CDR3 sequence: CATSIAGRETQYF. In nucleotides, the CDR3 is TGTGCCACCAGTATAGCGGGAAGAGAGACCCAGTACTTC.

This clone appeared a few times. J is TRBJ2-7 and V is TRBV5-6, with D tentatively TRBD1 (6 bases). The germline gives CDR1 SGHDT, CDR2 YYEEEE. The ends were cut back, 5 bases at V and 1 base at J, with 10 bases in the middle. This CDR3 contains 13 residues. The CDR3 DNA follows: TGTGCCAGCAGAACAGGGTGGTCCTACGAGCAGTACTTC. Protein sequence: CASRTGWSYEQYF. Supplemented by reference TRBV5-6 and TRBJ2-7, the full variable domain reads DAGVTQSPTHLIKTRGQQVTLRCSPKSGHDTVSWYQQALGQGPQFIFQYYEEEERQRGNFPDRFSGHQFPNYSSELNVNALLLGDSALYLCASRTGWSYEQYFGPGTRLTVT.

J is TRBJ2-1 and V is TRBV5-1, with 11 positions matching TRBD2. The CDR3 consists of 15 residues. Germline CDR1 is SGHRS and CDR2 is YFSETQ. The V gene end was trimmed by 4 bases and the J gene end by 5 bases; junction bases not matched to a gene: 5. The CDR3 sequence: CASSAGTSGNNEQFF. The CDR3 DNA reads TGCGCCAGCAGCGCTGGGACTAGCGGAAACAATGAGCAGTTCTTC.

The rearrangement joins TRBV19 to TRBJ2-5; 13 bases line up with TRBD2. The CDR3 has 13 amino acids. Germline V lookup: CDR1 LNHDA, CDR2 SQIVND (reference sequence). V lost 9 bases to trimming and J lost 4 bases; unmatched junction nucleotides: 2. CDR3 residues: CASGLAGAETQYF. CDR3 nucleotide sequence: TGTGCCAGCGGACTAGCGGGAGCAGAGACCCAGTACTTC.

The chain has TRBV5-5 and TRBJ2-1; D might be TRBD2 (5 bases). V lost 0 bases, J lost 2 bases, and 9 bases lay in between. This CDR3 has 15 amino acids. Germline V gene sequence: CDR1 SGHKS, CDR2 YYEKEE (reference sequence). The CDR3 spells CASSLAAGPYNEQFF. The CDR3 DNA sequence: TGTGCCAGCAGCTTGGCGGCGGGCCCCTACAATGAGCAGTTCTTC. Full variable domain (remainder filled in from reference TRBV5-5 and TRBJ2-1): DAGVTQSPTHLIKTRGQQVTLRCSPISGHKSVSWYQQVLGQGPQFIFQYYEKEERGRGNFPDRFSARQFPNYSSELNVNALLLGDSALYLCASSLAAGPYNEQFFGPGTRLTVL.

The count of this clone is one. The rearrangement joins TRBV7-3 to TRBJ2-1; 16 positions agree with TRBD2. CDR1 and CDR2 from the germline V gene are SGHTA and FQGTGA. The CDR3 contains 16 residues. With V trimmed by 5 bases and J by 10 bases, 8 bases remained unmatched. The CDR3 region has the DNA TGTGCCAGCAGCCCTACCGGGACTAGCGGGAGGGAGGAGCAGTTCTTC. Its protein is CASSPTGTSGREEQFF. Full variable domain (outside the CDR3, taken from reference TRBV7-3 and TRBJ2-1): GAGVSQTPSNKVTEKGKYVELRCDPISGHTALYWYRQSLGQGPEFLIYFQGTGAADDSGLPNDRFFAVRPEGSVSTLKIQRTERGDSAVYLCASSPTGTSGREEQFFGPGTRLTVL.

The chain uses TRBV2 and TRBJ2-3; possibly TRBD2 for D (6 bases). CDR3 length equals 15 residues. V lost 11 bases and J lost 4, with 22 bases in between. Germline V gene data show CDR1 as SNHLY and CDR2 as FYNNEI. For the CDR3, the DNA is TGTGCCGGGCGTGGGGGGACGGGGTTCTCAGATACGCAGTATTTT. This encodes CAGRGGTGFSDTQYF.

This chain connects TRBV7-9 to TRBJ2-7; D may be TRBD2 (6 bases). Trimming removed 3 bases at V and 1 base at J, with 10 bases between. CDR3 length: 14 amino acids. CDR1 is SEHNR, CDR2 FQNEAQ, per germline (reference sequence). CDR3 DNA: TGTGCCAGCAGCTTGCCCGGGACTTCCTACGAGCAGTACTTC. This encodes CASSLPGTSYEQYF.

The rearrangement uses TRBV7-3 and TRBJ2-1, with D possibly TRBD2 on 6 matching bases. The CDR3 is made up of 17 amino acids. Looked up from germline, CDR1 is SGHTA and CDR2 is FQGTGA. The V gene lost 5 bases and the J gene lost 3 bases, with 20 bases spanning the gap. The CDR3 here is CASSPTWGMEGYNEQFF. CDR3 nucleotides: TGTGCCAGCAGCCCCACGTGGGGTATGGAGGGCTACAATGAGCAGTTCTTC. Looking up the rest from reference TRBV7-3 and TRBJ2-1 gives the full variable domain: GAGVSQTPSNKVTEKGKYVELRCDPISGHTALYWYRQSLGQGPEFLIYFQGTGAADDSGLPNDRFFAVRPEGSVSTLKIQRTERGDSAVYLCASSPTWGMEGYNEQFFGPGTRLTVL.

The V and J genes are TRBV27 and TRBJ2-5; D unresolved. The V end lost 6 bases, the J end lost 4 bases, and 6 bases lay between the germline ends. The CDR3 loop spans 11 amino acids. From germline, CDR1 is MNHEY and CDR2 SMNVEV (reference sequence). The CDR3 DNA reads as TGTGCCAGCAGAAATAGAGAGACCCAGTACTTC. This gives the protein CASRNRETQYF.